The 20 T cell receptor beta chains presented below share a single source sample, sequenced in a study of T cell changes during pregnancy in multiple sclerosis. The repertoire was sequenced with immunoSEQ multiplex PCR; TCRdb's copy has only in-frame clones and lacks some. The sample records 40,000 to 50,000 clones, 90% to 95% being singletons. Sequencing was performed on CD8+ T cells from peripheral blood mononuclear cells, taken in the first trimester of pregnancy. These receptors originate from a female donor with multiple sclerosis, enrolled in a pregnancy study.

The chain links TRBV9 to TRBJ2-3; D possibly corresponds to TRBD2 (5 bases). CDR3 length equals 15 residues. V gave up 0 bases and J gave up 0 bases, with 8 bases separating them. Germline loops: CDR1 SGDLS, CDR2 YYNGEE. CDR3 in DNA: TGTGCCAGCAGCGTAGCGGGGTCTAGCACAGATACGCAGTATTTT. Translated, it gives CASSVAGSSTDTQYF.

This chain joins TRBV14 and TRBJ2-7, with TRBD1 matching 7 bases. CDR1 and CDR2 from the germline V gene are SGHDN and FVKESK. This CDR3 comprises 16 residues. V gave up 0 bases and J gave up 0 bases; unmatched junction bases: 5. CDR3 in amino acids: CASSQDLGQPSYEQYF. In nucleotides, the CDR3 is TGTGCCAGCAGCCAAGATCTGGGACAGCCCTCCTACGAGCAGTACTTC.

V is TRBV19 and J is TRBJ2-2; a possible D gene is TRBD1 (5 bases). V was trimmed by 3 bases and J by 5 bases, leaving 10 bases between them. The CDR3 has 14 residues. Per the germline V gene, CDR1 is LNHDA and CDR2 is SQIVND (reference sequence). The CDR3 DNA reads as TGTGCCAGTAGTATCTCAGGGTGGACCGGGGAGCTGTTTTTT. It yields the protein CASSISGWTGELFF.

The V call is TRBV9, the J call TRBJ2-7, with 8 bases lining up with TRBD2. With 0 bases clipped from V and 6 bases from J, the junction kept 11 bases outside the gene matches. Looked up from germline, CDR1 is SGDLS and CDR2 is YYNGEE. The CDR3 runs 16 residues. The CDR3, as DNA: TGTGCCAGCAGCGTAGACGGGGGGGGTGCTCTACGCGAGCAGTACTTC. The encoded protein is CASSVDGGGALREQYF.

The chain links TRBV5-5 to TRBJ2-1, with TRBD2 matching 8 bases. This CDR3 comprises 16 residues. Looked up from germline, CDR1 is SGHKS and CDR2 is YYEKEE (reference sequence). The V and J ends lost 4 bases and 2 bases, in that order; junction bases with no gene match: 8. CDR3 sequence: CASSAGRGAAYNEQFF. CDR3 in DNA: TGTGCCAGCAGCGCGGGGCGGGGGGCTGCCTACAATGAGCAGTTCTTC.

The chain carries TRBV4-3 and TRBJ1-1; 8 nucleotides agree with TRBD1. The CDR3 runs to 17 residues. V lost 0 bases, J lost 2 bases, and 8 bases stayed unmatched. From germline, CDR1 is LGHNA and CDR2 YSLEER. CDR3 in DNA: TGCGCCAGCAGCCAAGAGTTCAGGGGGCAACTTAACACTGAAGCTTTCTTT. This sequence encodes CASSQEFRGQLNTEAFF.

The chain links TRBV6-5 to TRBJ2-3; TRBD2 aligns across 11 bases. With V trimmed by 7 bases and J by 0 bases, 3 bases remained unmatched. Germline values: CDR1 MNHEY, CDR2 SVGAGI. The CDR3 has 15 residues. This CDR3 reads CASTRLAGSTDTQYF. The CDR3 bases are TGTGCCAGCACCCGACTAGCGGGAAGCACAGATACGCAGTATTTT.

The chain has TRBV2 and TRBJ1-5; maybe TRBD1 (5 bases). Germline V gene lookup returns CDR1 SNHLY and CDR2 FYNNEI. V was cut by 7 bases and J by 2 bases, with 15 bases left in between. The CDR3 runs to 15 residues. The CDR3 is CASTPVGGRNQPQHF. Here the CDR3 DNA reads TGTGCCAGCACCCCGGTGGGGGGACGCAATCAGCCCCAGCATTTT.

The chain joins TRBV15 to TRBJ2-7; 7 nucleotides line up with TRBD2. Germline-derived CDR1 and CDR2 are LNHNV and YYDKDF (reference sequence). The CDR3 is 14 residues long. The V segment lost 6 bases and the J segment 0 bases; nucleotides outside the gene matches: 5. DNA for the CDR3: TGTGCCACCAGTCACCGGGACTACTCCTACGAGCAGTACTTC. This encodes CATSHRDYSYEQYF.

This chain uses TRBV19 with TRBJ2-1; TRBD2 matches at 14 bases. The CDR3 sequence is 14 residues long. The V gene's germline CDR1 is LNHDA and CDR2 SQIVND (reference sequence). The junction had 8 bases not matched to a gene; V was cut back by 10 bases and J by 9 bases. CDR3 sequence (DNA): TGTGCCACCAGGACTAGCGGGGGGTTTGTTGAGCAGTTCTTC. It yields the protein CATRTSGGFVEQFF.

The chain employs TRBV5-8 and TRBJ2-3, with 7 bases identical to TRBD1. There are 16 residues in the CDR3. Trimming took 0 bases from V and 1 from J; bases not matched to a gene: 5. Germline V gene lookup returns CDR1 SGHTS and CDR2 YDEGEE. Here the CDR3 reads CASSLGGGDGTDTQYF. The CDR3 DNA reads as TGTGCCAGCAGCTTGGGAGGGGGCGATGGCACAGATACGCAGTATTTT.

This chain connects TRBV5-1 to TRBJ1-1; the match to TRBD1 covers 10 bases. The CDR3 covers 15 residues. CDR1 SGHRS and CDR2 YFSETQ come from the germline V gene. The V gene end was trimmed by 0 bases and the J gene end by 5 bases; junction bases not matched to a gene: 4. The CDR3 sequence: CASSLEDRGRTEAFF. CDR3 in DNA: TGCGCCAGCAGCTTGGAAGACAGGGGGCGGACTGAAGCTTTCTTT.

The rearrangement joins TRBV6-1 to TRBJ2-3; 13 bases fit TRBD2. The CDR3 extends over 17 amino acids. CDR1 is MNHNS, CDR2 SASEGT, per germline. V was clipped by 3 bases and J by 4 bases; unmatched bases: 7. The CDR3 DNA reads TGTGCCAGCAGTGAGGGACTAGCGGGATACTTGCCAGATACGCAGTATTTT. The encoded protein is CASSEGLAGYLPDTQYF.

The chain employs TRBV7-8 and TRBJ2-1; 9 bases line up with TRBD2. CDR1 is SGHVS, CDR2 FQNEAQ, per germline. There are 19 residues in the CDR3. V shed 1 base and J 0 bases; nucleotides not matched to a gene: 10. For the CDR3, the DNA is TGTGCCAGCAGCTTAGACTGGCGGGGGGGCCAAAGCTCCTACAATGAGCAGTTCTTC. This encodes CASSLDWRGGQSSYNEQFF.

This rearrangement joins TRBV7-8 to TRBJ1-6; tentatively, D is TRBD1 (6 bases). V lost 4 bases and J lost 4, with 11 bases in between. CDR1 and CDR2 (germline): SGHVS, FQNEAQ. The CDR3 covers 15 residues. This CDR3 reads CASSYLGGYNSPLHF. Written as DNA, the CDR3 is TGTGCCAGCAGCTACCTAGGGGGTTATAATTCACCCCTCCACTTT. The full variable domain, rest sourced from reference TRBV7-8 and TRBJ1-6, is GAGVSQSPRYKVAKRGQDVALRCDPISGHVSLFWYQQALGQGPEFLTYFQNEAQLDKSGLPSDRFFAERPEGSVSTLKIQRTQQEDSAVYLCASSYLGGYNSPLHFGNGTRLTVT.

The J gene is TRBJ2-7, the V gene TRBV5-8; D is unclear. CDR1 and CDR2 (germline): SGHTS, YDEGEE. The V end lost 4 bases, the J end lost 3 bases, and 5 bases lay between the germline ends. The length of the CDR3 is 11 residues. The CDR3 protein is CASSLDYEQYF. DNA of the CDR3: TGTGCCAGCAGCCTAGACTACGAGCAGTACTTC.

The chain recombines TRBV4-2 with TRBJ1-1; 8 nucleotides line up with TRBD1. The CDR3 length is 16 residues. After removal of 2 bases from V and 6 bases from J, the junction contained 11 bases not matched to a gene. The germline gives CDR1 LGHNA, CDR2 YNFKEQ. The CDR3 region is CASSQRADRGLSEAFF. DNA for the CDR3: TGTGCCAGCAGCCAACGTGCCGACAGGGGCCTATCTGAAGCTTTCTTT.

V and J are TRBV11-2 and TRBJ2-7; TRBD2 is a possible D gene (5 bases). The CDR3 is 14 amino acids. V dropped 10 bases and J dropped 0 bases, with 16 bases sitting between them. The germline CDR1 and CDR2 sequences are SGHAT and FQNNGV. DNA for the CDR3: TGTGCCACAGCCGAGCGGAGGAGCTCCTACGAGCAGTACTTC. It yields the protein CATAERRSSYEQYF.

The genes are TRBV29-1 and TRBJ2-1, with 13 positions matching TRBD2. The CDR3 totals 15 residues. The germline V gene encodes CDR1 SQVTM and CDR2 ANQGSEA. Unmatched junction bases numbered 5, after V lost 5 bases and J lost 4 bases. CDR3 protein: CSVIRGLAGYNEQFF. The DNA for the CDR3 is TGCAGCGTTATCCGGGGACTAGCGGGGTACAATGAGCAGTTCTTC.

The chain uses TRBV29-1 and TRBJ1-3, with 8 nucleotides matching TRBD1. The germline V gene has CDR1 SQVTM and CDR2 ANQGSEA. The CDR3 is 15 residues long. Losses at the gene ends were 3 bases for V and 9 bases for J; bases not matched to a gene: 13. The DNA of the CDR3 is TGCAGCGTTGAGTTTTATGTGGACAGGGTTTCCACCATATATTTT. Its protein product is CSVEFYVDRVSTIYF.